This passage covers 20 T cell receptor beta chains from one sample sequenced in a study of shared clonotypes between healthy human individuals. Naive CD8 isolation took CD45RO-negative cells positively selected for CCR7 and excluded terminally differentiated effector memory CD45RA+ cells. Here immunoSEQ multiplex PCR was the method, and the copy in TCRdb shows in-frame clones only, minus some. The table lists some 2.1 million clones, less than 95% of them singletons. Sequencing input: naive CD8+ T cells sorted from blood. The receptors were gathered from a man between 18 and 29 years old in good health.

The V gene is TRBV7-6, the J gene TRBJ2-7; D is perhaps TRBD1 (6 bases). The V end was cut by 1 base, the J end by 3 bases, with 16 bases between. The CDR3 loop spans 16 amino acids. Per the germline V gene, CDR1 is SGHVS and CDR2 is FNYEAQ. The CDR3, as DNA: TGTGCCAGCAGCTTAGGAATGGACAGTCCCCACTACGAGCAGTACTTC. Residues: CASSLGMDSPHYEQYF.

This rearrangement joins TRBV7-9 to TRBJ2-5; 10 bases align to TRBD1. J was trimmed by 4 bases and V by 1 base; bases with no gene match: 6. The V gene's germline CDR1 is SEHNR and CDR2 FQNEAQ (reference sequence). The CDR3 contains 16 residues. The CDR3: CASSLGTGGLGETQYF. The CDR3 nucleotides read TGTGCCAGCAGCTTAGGGACAGGGGGTTTGGGAGAGACCCAGTACTTC.

This CDR3 is CASKAGDPYEQYF. Here the CDR3 DNA reads TGCGCCAGCAAGGCAGGGGACCCCTACGAGCAGTACTTC. This rearrangement joins TRBV5-1 to TRBJ2-7; D is perhaps TRBD1 (6 bases). From germline, CDR1 is SGHRS and CDR2 YFSETQ. This CDR3 has 13 amino acids. V was pared by 6 bases and J by 2 bases, with 12 bases between.

Points on this clone: This specimen includes other DNA sequences encoding the same CDR3. This chain links TRBV28 with TRBJ1-1, with D uncertain. CDR3 length: 13 amino acids. V gave up 6 bases and J gave up 1 base, with 9 bases separating them. Germline V gene data show CDR1 as MDHEN and CDR2 as SYDVKM. The chain's CDR3 is CASSLGSNTEAFF. In DNA form, the CDR3 reads TGTGCCAGCAGCCTGGGGTCGAACACTGAAGCTTTCTTT.

The chain recombines TRBV11-2 with TRBJ2-5, with D maybe TRBD2 (5 bases). Trimming took 5 bases from V and 5 from J, leaving 12 bases between them. This CDR3 is 13 amino acids long. CDR1 is SGHAT, CDR2 FQNNGV, per germline. CDR3 bases: TGTGCCAGCAGCCCGGGGTTGACCGAGACCCAGTACTTC. Translated, it gives CASSPGLTETQYF. Variable domain in full (rest from reference TRBV11-2 and TRBJ2-5): EAGVAQSPRYKIIEKRQSVAFWCNPISGHATLYWYQQILGQGPKLLIQFQNNGVVDDSQLPKDRFSAERLKGVDSTLKIQPAKLEDSAVYLCASSPGLTETQYFGPGTRLLVL.

This chain uses TRBV6-1 with TRBJ1-2; 10 bases map to TRBD1. The CDR3 runs 15 residues. Germline values: CDR1 MNHNS, CDR2 SASEGT. The junction had 9 bases not matched to a gene; V was cut back by 6 bases and J by 5 bases. The CDR3 sequence is CASRIAGTGEYGYTF. CDR3 DNA: TGTGCCAGCAGGATTGCCGGGACAGGGGAATATGGCTACACCTTC.

Concerning this clone itself: Other DNA sequences within the sample encode an identical CDR3. The rearrangement joins TRBV5-6 to TRBJ2-3; D gene unclear. The CDR3 is 14 amino acids. Germline V gene data show CDR1 as SGHDT and CDR2 as YYEEEE. V dropped 0 bases and J dropped 3 bases, with 8 bases sitting between them. CDR3: CASSLGYGTDTQYF. The CDR3 DNA reads TGTGCCAGCAGCTTGGGGTATGGGACAGATACGCAGTATTTT.

The count of this clone is one. The chain couples TRBV19 to TRBJ2-7; D is ambiguous. CDR3 length: 15 residues. Germline assignment: CDR1 LNHDA and CDR2 SQIVND (reference sequence). The V end was cut by 5 bases, the J end by 0 bases, with 14 bases between. The CDR3 bases are TGTGCCAGTAGTGCTACTACCTACTTCTCCTACGAGCAGTACTTC. It yields the protein CASSATTYFSYEQYF. Supplemented by reference TRBV19 and TRBJ2-7, the full variable domain reads DGGITQSPKYLFRKEGQNVTLSCEQNLNHDAMYWYRQDPGQGLRLIYYSQIVNDFQKGDIAEGYSVSREKKESFPLTVTSAQKNPTAFYLCASSATTYFSYEQYFGPGTRLTVT.

CDR3 nucleotide sequence: TGTGCCAGCGTTTGGCAAAAGAACACTGAAGCTTTCTTT. It encodes CASVWQKNTEAFF. This sequence joins TRBV7-2 and TRBJ1-1; D is ambiguous. V dropped 8 bases and J dropped 1 base, with 11 bases sitting between them. Germline CDR1 is SGHTA and CDR2 is FQGNSA. The CDR3 runs to 13 residues.

The rearrangement joins TRBV6-5 to TRBJ1-4, with D perhaps TRBD1 (6 bases). V was cut by 2 bases and J by 6 bases, with 10 bases left in between. Germline V gives CDR1 MNHEY, CDR2 SVGAGI. The CDR3 extends over 14 amino acids. Here the CDR3 reads CASSYAGVDEKLFF. In DNA form, the CDR3 reads TGTGCCAGCAGTTACGCAGGGGTAGATGAAAAACTGTTTTTT.

The chain joins TRBV4-1 to TRBJ1-5, with D possibly matching TRBD1 (5 bases). This CDR3 is 13 amino acids long. Trimming stripped 4 bases from V and 6 bases from J, with 10 bases between. Germline V gene sequence: CDR1 MGHRA, CDR2 YSYEKL. Here the CDR3 DNA reads TGCGCCAGCAGCCGGGGGACCGCTCAGCCCCAGCATTTT. This translates into CASSRGTAQPQHF.

V usage is TRBV13 and J usage is TRBJ2-5; D perhaps matches TRBD1 (6 bases). CDR3 length: 14 amino acids. V was trimmed by 2 bases and J by 4 bases, leaving 11 bases between them. Germline lookup yields CDR1 PRHDT and CDR2 FYEKMQ (reference sequence). The CDR3 DNA is TGTGCCAGCAGCTTAAGTTCAGGGGTAGAGACCCAGTACTTC. It yields the protein CASSLSSGVETQYF.

With regard to this clone: Additional DNA sequences in this sample encode the identical CDR3. The chain employs TRBV7-9 and TRBJ2-7; TRBD2 might be the D (6 bases). The CDR3 length is 12 residues. CDR1 and CDR2 from the germline V gene are SEHNR and FQNEAQ (reference sequence). V lost 8 bases and J lost 0, with 8 bases in between. The chain's CDR3 is CASGGDSYEQYF. The DNA for the CDR3 is TGTGCCAGCGGAGGGGACTCCTACGAGCAGTACTTC.

Notes on this clone: Other DNA sequences of this sample code for an identical CDR3. The chain is built from TRBV7-9 and TRBJ2-1; D remains unclear. The ends were cut back, 1 base at V and 8 bases at J, with 6 bases in the middle. The CDR3 consists of 12 residues. The V gene's germline CDR1 is SEHNR and CDR2 FQNEAQ (reference sequence). This chain's CDR3 is CASSLGGDEQFF. The DNA of the CDR3 is TGTGCCAGCAGCTTAGGTGGAGATGAGCAGTTCTTC.

The CDR3 region is CAISNPELEEGTQYF. Written as DNA, the CDR3 is TGTGCCATCAGTAACCCAGAGCTGGAGGAGGGGACCCAGTACTTC. The V and J genes are TRBV10-3 and TRBJ2-5; D might be TRBD2 (6 bases). CDR3 size: 15 residues. Looked up from germline, CDR1 is ENHRY and CDR2 is SYGVKD. Trimming removed 5 bases at V and 7 bases at J, with 20 bases between.

The genes are TRBV7-2 and TRBJ2-7; possibly TRBD1 for D (6 bases). CDR3 length: 15 residues. Between the trimmed V and J ends, which lost 5 bases and 0 bases, there was a span of 14 bases. Germline CDR1 reads SGHTA; CDR2 reads FQGNSA. CDR3 sequence reads: CASSGGSPFSYEQYF. Here the CDR3 DNA reads TGTGCCAGCAGCGGGGGCAGCCCGTTCTCCTACGAGCAGTACTTC. The entire variable domain, with the rest obtained from reference TRBV7-2 and TRBJ2-7, is as follows: GAGVSQSPSNKVTEKGKDVELRCDPISGHTALYWYRQSLGQGLEFLIYFQGNSAPDKSGLPSDRFSAERTGGSVSTLTIQRTQQEDSAVYLCASSGGSPFSYEQYFGPGTRLTVT.

This clone showed up just once. V gene TRBV27 combines with J gene TRBJ2-5, with D uncertain. The V end lost 0 bases, the J end lost 1 base, and 12 bases lay between the germline ends. CDR1 is MNHEY and CDR2 is SMNVEV in the germline V gene (reference sequence). CDR3 length: 16 residues. The CDR3 spells CASSLSPGSRQETQYF. The CDR3 DNA sequence: TGTGCCAGCAGTTTATCCCCGGGCAGTCGCCAAGAGACCCAGTACTTC.

This chain links TRBV28 with TRBJ2-7; 7 nucleotides align to TRBD2. J gave up 5 bases and V 5 bases, and 6 bases lay outside the gene matches. The CDR3 extends over 13 amino acids. Germline assignment: CDR1 MDHEN and CDR2 SYDVKM. The DNA for the CDR3 is TGTGCCAGCAGTCCCCGGGGGGAAAACGAGCAGTACTTC. Translating gives CASSPRGENEQYF. The full variable domain, rest sourced from reference TRBV28 and TRBJ2-7, is DVKVTQSSRYLVKRTGEKVFLECVQDMDHENMFWYRQDPGLGLRLIYFSYDVKMKEKGDIPEGYSVSREKKERFSLILESASTNQTSMYLCASSPRGENEQYFGPGTRLTVT.

The J gene is TRBJ2-7, the V gene TRBV6-1; 8 bases map to TRBD1. V was clipped by 2 bases and J by 3 bases; unmatched bases: 9. Germline values: CDR1 MNHNS, CDR2 SASEGT. The CDR3 consists of 16 residues. CDR3 loop: CASSEWGQEGYYEQYF. DNA for the CDR3: TGTGCCAGCAGTGAATGGGGACAGGAGGGGTACTACGAGCAGTACTTC.

The chain combines TRBV6-1 with TRBJ1-1, with D uncertain. V gave up 7 bases and J gave up 1 base, with 13 bases separating them. The germline V gene encodes CDR1 MNHNS and CDR2 SASEGT. This CDR3 has 14 residues. CDR3 sequence reads: CASNLGWGNTEAFF. The CDR3 DNA sequence: TGTGCCAGCAATTTGGGGTGGGGGAACACTGAAGCTTTCTTT.